This TCR beta chain appears in the sequencing data of a study of metastatic and nonmetastatic thyroid tumors. The overall study: Comparative analysis of repertoires was undertaken across blood and tumor or nodule tissue obtained from malignant and benign thyroid patients.

In the original analysis: Differences in CDR3 between clinicopathological groups were drawn on to build a classifier intended to discriminate distant-metastatic papillary thyroid cancer patients. TCRdb reassembled clones from the PCR reads with MiXCR. What appears here as the V and J calls and clone size reflects TCRdb's work, not the paper's. The sample has around 20,000 clones, approximately 24% seen once. Findings and limits, study-wide: TCR beta diversity was reportedly significantly higher in malignant thyroid tumors than benign nodules, in blood and tumor.

Notes on this clone: No antigen is known for it.

Germline V gene data show CDR1 as MNHEY and CDR2 as SVGEGT. V gave up 6 bases and J gave up 4 bases, with 18 bases separating them. This CDR3 is built from 15 residues. Ahead of thyroid surgery, no patient had received treatment of any kind. This sequence joins TRBV6-2 or TRBV6-3 and TRBJ1-2, with unresolved D. Source material: adjacent normal tissue. The receptor was isolated from a female donor with papillary thyroid cancer or a benign thyroid nodule (not recorded which). Some clones in this sample may be carry-over from other donors' samples. The CDR3 region is CASRYPGLPAYGYTF. As DNA, the CDR3 is TGTGCCAGCAGATACCCCGGTCTTCCCGCCTATGGCTACACCTTC.